This T cell receptor beta chain was sequenced for a study of T cells in Graves' hyperthyroidism and ophthalmopathy. The CDR3 has 14 residues. In germline, CDR1 is SEHNR, CDR2 FQNEAQ (reference sequence). V was pared by 5 bases and J by 4 bases, with 4 bases of the junction left unmatched. The source material, RNA transcripts, was used to amplify TCR beta CDR3 regions. Using the HTBI primer set, a first-round RT-PCR was run on the TCR CDR3. Each CDR3 protein gets one entry after TCRdb re-called the multiplex PCR reads with MiXCR. The sample yields under 400,000 distinct CDR3 sequences, 15% to 19% seen once.

The sequence came from a woman aged 18-35 years with Graves' hyperthyroidism that later progressed to Graves' ophthalmopathy. Input material: blood. The chain combines TRBV7-9 with TRBJ2-2; 7 nucleotides agree with TRBD1. The CDR3 nucleotides read TGTGCCAGCAGCCGGGACAGCCTCACCGGGGAGCTGTTTTTT. It translates to CASSRDSLTGELFF.